The 5 T cell receptor beta chains below were found in one sample sequenced in a study of Graves' ophthalmopathy and Graves' hyperthyroidism. Beta-chain TCR CDR3 regions were amplified from RNA transcripts. The authors performed first-round RT-PCR with HTBI primers and then a second-round multiplex PCR. A single record per CDR3 protein comes from TCRdb applying MiXCR to the multiplex PCR reads. The table records hundreds of thousands of distinct CDR3 sequences, 22% of them present only once. Sequencing was performed on peripheral blood. These receptor sequences come from a woman aged 18-29 years with stable Graves' hyperthyroidism. Some clones in this sample may be carry-over from other donors' samples.

V is TRBV5-6 and J is TRBJ2-4, with D hard to call. The CDR3 covers 12 residues. Trimming pared 1 base from V and 5 bases from J, leaving 4 bases between. CDR1 is SGHDT and CDR2 is YYEEEE in the germline V gene. The CDR3 here is CASSLIENIQYF. DNA of the CDR3: TGTGCCAGCAGCTTGATAGAAAACATTCAGTACTTC. Using reference TRBV5-6 and TRBJ2-4 for the parts outside the CDR3, the full variable domain is DAGVTQSPTHLIKTRGQQVTLRCSPKSGHDTVSWYQQALGQGPQFIFQYYEEEERQRGNFPDRFSGHQFPNYSSELNVNALLLGDSALYLCASSLIENIQYFGAGTRLSVL.

The chain couples TRBV6-2 or TRBV6-3 to TRBJ2-5; D not certain. Trimming took 0 bases from V and 1 from J, leaving 9 bases between them. The CDR3 contains 15 residues. Per the germline V gene, CDR1 is MNHEY and CDR2 is SVGEGT. The CDR3 loop reads CASSYSYVSQETQYF. For the CDR3, the DNA is TGTGCCAGCAGTTACTCCTACGTCTCCCAAGAGACCCAGTACTTC.

The sample holds a few counts of this clonotype. V gene TRBV28 combines with J gene TRBJ1-2; D is unclear. Trimming cost V 0 bases and J 4 bases, with 12 bases left between them. Looked up from germline, CDR1 is MDHEN and CDR2 is SYDVKM. This CDR3 spans 15 amino acids. The DNA for the CDR3 is TGTGCCAGCAGTTTATGGGTTGGGGTTCGCTATGGCTACACCTTC. It is translated as CASSLWVGVRYGYTF.

This clonotype has a count of ten or more. The chain couples TRBV2 to TRBJ1-1, with 9 bases lining up with TRBD1. The V gene's germline CDR1 is SNHLY and CDR2 FYNNEI. The J segment lost 11 bases and the V segment lost 8 bases, leaving 3 bases of the junction unmatched. CDR3 length: 10 residues. The CDR3 DNA is TGTGCCAGCCGGACAGGGGAGGCTTTCTTT. Translating it yields CASRTGEAFF.

This clonotype has ten or more counts. The chain recombines TRBV28 with TRBJ1-2; D perhaps matches TRBD1 (6 bases). The CDR3 spans 13 residues. CDR1 and CDR2 from the germline V gene are MDHEN and SYDVKM. Trimming shortened V by 3 bases and J by 6 bases, and 11 bases separated the two germline ends. The CDR3 nucleotides read TGTGCCAGCAGTTTTGTCGGGGGCGATGGCTACACCTTC. Its protein is CASSFVGGDGYTF.